These 10 T cell receptor beta chains share one sample of origin, sequenced in a study of blood T cell repertoires in COVID-19. Repertoires were generated with immunoSEQ multiplex PCR, while TCRdb's copy carries only in-frame clones and drops some. The data show 75,000 to 100,000 clones, with 81% seen just once and 4.4% held by the top ten. What was sequenced was peripheral blood. The receptors were gathered from a man in his sixties with acute or convalescent COVID-19.

The chain couples TRBV5-1 to TRBJ2-1; possibly TRBD1 for D (6 bases). There are 14 residues in the CDR3. Trimming stripped 2 bases from V and 6 bases from J, with 12 bases between. Germline V gene sequence: CDR1 SGHRS, CDR2 YFSETQ. CDR3 nucleotides: TGCGCCAGCAGCTTTACAGGGATCGGCAATGAGCAGTTCTTC. This translates into CASSFTGIGNEQFF.

The chain joins TRBV11-3 to TRBJ1-3, with no clear D. V was trimmed by 2 bases and J by 0 bases, leaving 5 bases between them. This CDR3 has 14 residues. Germline values: CDR1 SGHNT, CDR2 YENEEA. The CDR3 region has the DNA TGTGCCAGCAGCTTATACAGCTCTGGAAACACCATATATTTT. This gives the protein CASSLYSSGNTIYF. The whole variable domain, remainder taken from reference TRBV11-3 and TRBJ1-3, is EAGVVQSPRYKIIEKKQPVAFWCNPISGHNTLYWYLQNLGQGPELLIRYENEEAVDDSQLPKDRFSAERLKGVDSTLKIQPAELGDSAVYLCASSLYSSGNTIYFGEGSWLTVV.

This clone was counted a few times. The chain is built from TRBV2 and TRBJ2-7; TRBD2 aligns across 13 bases. Looked up from germline, CDR1 is SNHLY and CDR2 is FYNNEI. The V segment lost 7 bases and the J segment 6 bases; nucleotides outside the gene matches: 6. This CDR3 has 14 amino acids. The CDR3 DNA sequence: TGTGCCAGCACCACTAGCGGGGGGGGCCTCGAGCAGTACTTC. Protein sequence: CASTTSGGGLEQYF. The variable domain in full, with the rest retrieved from reference TRBV2 and TRBJ2-7, is EPEVTQTPSHQVTQMGQEVILRCVPISNHLYFYWYRQILGQKVEFLVSFYNNEISEKSEIFDDQFSVERPDGSNFTLKIRSTKLEDSAMYFCASTTSGGGLEQYFGPGTRLTVT.

The rearrangement uses TRBV11-2 and TRBJ2-5, with 12 bases matching TRBD1. The CDR3 consists of 16 residues. From germline, CDR1 is SGHAT and CDR2 FQNNGV. Trimming removed 5 bases from V and 5 bases from J; junction bases left unmatched: 9. CDR3 sequence: CASSDGTGGEMETQYF. CDR3 sequence (DNA): TGTGCCAGCAGCGACGGGACAGGGGGCGAAATGGAGACCCAGTACTTC. The complete variable domain, with remaining parts taken from reference TRBV11-2 and TRBJ2-5, reads EAGVAQSPRYKIIEKRQSVAFWCNPISGHATLYWYQQILGQGPKLLIQFQNNGVVDDSQLPKDRFSAERLKGVDSTLKIQPAKLEDSAVYLCASSDGTGGEMETQYFGPGTRLLVL.

The chain uses TRBV9 and TRBJ2-3; unclear D gene. Germline CDR1 reads SGDLS; CDR2 reads YYNGEE. The CDR3 is made up of 15 amino acids. V lost 0 bases to trimming and J lost 3 bases, with 11 bases between them. CDR3 protein: CASSVALGLTDTQYF. CDR3 DNA: TGTGCCAGCAGCGTAGCCCTGGGCCTGACAGATACGCAGTATTTT.

The chain uses TRBV19 and TRBJ2-1; 8 bases line up with TRBD1. Germline V lookup: CDR1 LNHDA, CDR2 SQIVND (reference sequence). Unmatched junction bases numbered 12, after V lost 2 bases and J lost 9 bases. The CDR3 runs 16 residues. This CDR3 is CASSIFPAGGRGEQFF. In DNA form, the CDR3 reads TGTGCCAGTAGTATATTTCCGGCAGGGGGCCGGGGTGAGCAGTTCTTC.

The chain links TRBV30 to TRBJ2-1, with D unclear. V dropped 0 bases and J dropped 8 bases, with 14 bases sitting between them. CDR1 and CDR2 (germline): GTSNPN, SVGIG (reference sequence). This CDR3 is 14 amino acids long. The CDR3 loop is CAWSVSRVWDEQFF. In nucleotides, the CDR3 is TGTGCCTGGAGTGTATCCCGGGTTTGGGATGAGCAGTTCTTC.

V and J are TRBV5-1 and TRBJ2-7; TRBD2 matches 13 bases. J was trimmed by 4 bases and V by 1 base; bases with no gene match: 2. From germline, CDR1 is SGHRS and CDR2 YFSETQ. CDR3 length equals 15 residues. The CDR3 reads CASSLSGLAGYEQYF. In DNA form, the CDR3 reads TGCGCCAGCAGCTTGTCGGGACTAGCGGGGTACGAGCAGTACTTC. Filled out from reference TRBV5-1 and TRBJ2-7, the complete variable domain reads KAGVTQTPRYLIKTRGQQVTLSCSPISGHRSVSWYQQTPGQGLQFLFEYFSETQRNKGNFPGRFSGRQFSNSRSEMNVSTLELGDSALYLCASSLSGLAGYEQYFGPGTRLTVT.

This chain connects TRBV5-1 to TRBJ2-5, with D perhaps TRBD1 (6 bases). Between the trimmed V and J ends, which lost 4 bases and 1 base, there was a span of 14 bases. The CDR3 spans 15 residues. CDR1 and CDR2 (germline): SGHRS, YFSETQ. CDR3 amino acids: CASSQGQRIQETQYF. CDR3 bases: TGCGCCAGCAGCCAAGGACAGCGAATCCAAGAGACCCAGTACTTC. The whole variable domain, remainder taken from reference TRBV5-1 and TRBJ2-5, is KAGVTQTPRYLIKTRGQQVTLSCSPISGHRSVSWYQQTPGQGLQFLFEYFSETQRNKGNFPGRFSGRQFSNSRSEMNVSTLELGDSALYLCASSQGQRIQETQYFGPGTRLLVL.

V gene TRBV12-5 combines with J gene TRBJ1-2, with D unresolved. Germline V gene sequence: CDR1 LGHNT, CDR2 FRNRAP. This CDR3 region has 12 residues. V lost 6 bases to trimming and J lost 8 bases, with 13 bases between them. The CDR3 here is CASGYSLGGYTF. For the CDR3, the DNA is TGTGCTAGTGGGTATAGCCTTGGGGGCTACACCTTC. The full variable domain, rest sourced from reference TRBV12-5 and TRBJ1-2, is DARVTQTPRHKVTEMGQEVTMRCQPILGHNTVFWYRQTMMQGLELLAYFRNRAPLDDSGMPKDRFSAEMPDATLATLKIQPSEPRDSAVYFCASGYSLGGYTFGSGTRLTVV.